This passage covers 27 T cell receptor beta chains from one sample sequenced in a study of control samples from healthy donors and cancer patients. This table comes from immunoSEQ multiplex PCR, and its TCRdb copy is limited to in-frame clones, with some not included. The table lists some 23,000 clones, 75% to 90% of them singletons. Sample: PBMCs. The receptors stem from a man between 60 and 75 years old with head and neck cancer.

This CDR3 is CASSLGGGPRVPAQYF. For the CDR3, the DNA is TGTGCCAGCAGCTTAGGGGGCGGGCCCCGGGTGCCTGCGCAGTATTTT. This rearrangement joins TRBV11-2 to TRBJ2-3; D is tentatively TRBD1 or TRBD2 (5 bases each). The CDR3 spans 16 residues. V lost 1 base to trimming and J lost 10 bases, with 21 bases between them. The germline V gene encodes CDR1 SGHAT and CDR2 FQNNGV.

The genes are TRBV9 and TRBJ2-2, with a weak D call TRBD1 (5 bases). The V gene's germline CDR1 is SGDLS and CDR2 YYNGEE. Trimming stripped 5 bases from V and 5 bases from J, with 10 bases between. This CDR3 contains 13 residues. The CDR3 region is CASSTGGTGELFF. CDR3 nucleotides: TGTGCCAGCAGTACAGGTGGGACCGGGGAGCTGTTTTTT.

This chain links TRBV11-3 with TRBJ2-1, with 8 bases identical to TRBD2. Germline V CDR1 and CDR2: SGHNT, YENEEA. The trim removed 6 bases at V and 3 bases at J, leaving 16 bases unmatched. The CDR3 is 18 residues long. This chain's CDR3 is CASSFTSGVRAGYNEQFF. The DNA of the CDR3 is TGTGCCAGCAGTTTTACTAGCGGAGTCCGCGCGGGCTACAATGAGCAGTTCTTC.

This clone was seen once. The gene calls are TRBV2 and TRBJ1-3; unclear D gene. The CDR3 has 14 amino acids. V shed 4 bases and J shed 2 bases, with 9 bases lying between them. The V gene's germline CDR1 is SNHLY and CDR2 FYNNEI. CDR3 residues: CASSGSYTGNTIYF. CDR3 sequence (DNA): TGTGCCAGCAGTGGGAGCTACACTGGAAACACCATATATTTT.

This chain links TRBV7-2 with TRBJ2-3; 7 positions agree with TRBD2. CDR1 and CDR2 from the germline V gene are SGHTA and FQGNSA. The CDR3 has 13 amino acids. Unmatched junction bases numbered 3, after V lost 8 bases and J lost 1 base. In DNA, the CDR3 is TGTGCCAGCGGACTAGATGGCACAGATACGCAGTATTTT. This gives the protein CASGLDGTDTQYF.

V and J are TRBV5-6 and TRBJ1-3; 7 bases line up with TRBD1. The CDR3 length is 17 residues. The germline V gene encodes CDR1 SGHDT and CDR2 YYEEEE. The V and J ends lost 1 base and 3 bases, in that order; junction bases with no gene match: 10. The CDR3 DNA is TGTGCCAGCAGCTTGTTAGGGGGCGAAGGTGGTGGAAACACCATATATTTT. It yields the protein CASSLLGGEGGGNTIYF. Looking up the rest from reference TRBV5-6 and TRBJ1-3 gives the full variable domain: DAGVTQSPTHLIKTRGQQVTLRCSPKSGHDTVSWYQQALGQGPQFIFQYYEEEERQRGNFPDRFSGHQFPNYSSELNVNALLLGDSALYLCASSLLGGEGGGNTIYFGEGSWLTVV.

V gene TRBV5-1 combines with J gene TRBJ2-1; D may match TRBD1 or TRBD2 (6 bases each). Germline V lookup: CDR1 SGHRS, CDR2 YFSETQ. This CDR3 contains 13 residues. V was shortened by 1 base and J by 6 bases, with 8 bases between the two germline ends. CDR3 amino acids: CASSLTGANEQFF. The CDR3 nucleotides are TGCGCCAGCAGCTTGACGGGGGCCAATGAGCAGTTCTTC.

The chain links TRBV18 to TRBJ1-5; unclear D gene. The V and J ends lost 3 bases and 0 bases respectively, with 6 bases between them. The CDR3 extends over 14 amino acids. CDR1 and CDR2 from the germline V gene are KGHSH and LQKENI. CDR3 loop: CASSPSNSNQPQHF. The CDR3 DNA sequence: TGTGCCAGCTCACCCAGTAATAGCAATCAGCCCCAGCATTTT. Using reference TRBV18 and TRBJ1-5 for the parts outside the CDR3, the full variable domain is NAGVMQNPRHLVRRRGQEARLRCSPMKGHSHVYWYRQLPEEGLKFMVYLQKENIIDESGMPKERFSAEFPKEGPSILRIQQVVRGDSAAYFCASSPSNSNQPQHFGDGTRLSIL.

This clone was seen just once. The chain recombines TRBV9 with TRBJ2-7, with D uncertain. CDR3 size: 13 residues. Germline V lookup: CDR1 SGDLS, CDR2 YYNGEE. Trimming shortened V by 0 bases and J by 6 bases, and 10 bases separated the two germline ends. The CDR3 DNA reads TGTGCCAGCAGCGTAGAACAGCTCTCCGAGCAGTACTTC. Protein product: CASSVEQLSEQYF.

The gene calls are TRBV29-1 and TRBJ1-1; 7 bases fit TRBD1. Trimming took 7 bases from V and 4 from J; bases not matched to a gene: 0. The CDR3 is 10 residues long. CDR1 and CDR2 from the germline V gene are SQVTM and ANQGSEA. CDR3 amino acids: CSGTGTEAFF. The CDR3 DNA follows: TGCAGCGGGACAGGCACTGAAGCTTTCTTT.

This chain uses TRBV12-3 or TRBV12-4 with TRBJ2-1; D unresolved. The CDR3 has 12 residues. V lost 3 bases and J lost 7, with 7 bases in between. The CDR3 loop reads CASSFRLNEQFF. The CDR3 DNA reads TGTGCCAGCAGTTTTAGATTAAATGAGCAGTTCTTC.

A few counts support this clone. V is TRBV11-2 and J is TRBJ1-1, with 7 bases identical to TRBD1. CDR3 length: 16 amino acids. J gave up 1 base and V 4 bases, and 9 bases lay outside the gene matches. In germline, CDR1 is SGHAT, CDR2 FQNNGV. CDR3 region: CASSSPPDRANTEAFF. In DNA, the CDR3 is TGTGCCAGCAGCTCACCTCCCGACAGGGCGAACACTGAAGCTTTCTTT.

The chain recombines TRBV18 with TRBJ2-6; the D is unclear. V lost 4 bases, J lost 0 bases, and 10 bases lay in between. Germline V gene sequence: CDR1 KGHSH, CDR2 LQKENI. The CDR3 runs to 16 residues. CDR3 loop: CASSRDGPSGANVLTF. In DNA, the CDR3 is TGTGCCAGCTCACGTGACGGGCCCTCTGGGGCCAACGTCCTGACTTTC. Together with reference TRBV18 and TRBJ2-6, the CDR3 gives the full variable domain: NAGVMQNPRHLVRRRGQEARLRCSPMKGHSHVYWYRQLPEEGLKFMVYLQKENIIDESGMPKERFSAEFPKEGPSILRIQQVVRGDSAAYFCASSRDGPSGANVLTFGAGSRLTVL.

This clone was observed a handful of times. The chain couples TRBV7-6 to TRBJ2-1; weak D call: TRBD2 (6 bases). This CDR3 spans 15 amino acids. The V and J ends lost 1 base and 2 bases respectively, with 9 bases between them. Germline V gene lookup returns CDR1 SGHVS and CDR2 FNYEAQ. The CDR3: CASSLVGGAYNEQFF. As DNA, the CDR3 is TGTGCCAGCAGCTTAGTTGGAGGGGCCTACAATGAGCAGTTCTTC.

The gene calls are TRBV5-4 and TRBJ2-1; 7 nucleotides match TRBD2. Per germline, CDR1 SGHNT and CDR2 YYREEE (reference sequence). The CDR3 is made up of 15 amino acids. Unmatched junction bases numbered 10, after V lost 2 bases and J lost 8 bases. The CDR3 nucleotides are TGTGCCAGCAGCTTTAAACTAGCGATCGGGGATGAGCAGTTCTTC. It encodes CASSFKLAIGDEQFF. Drawing the rest from reference TRBV5-4 and TRBJ2-1, the complete variable domain is ETGVTQSPTHLIKTRGQQVTLRCSSQSGHNTVSWYQQALGQGPQFIFQYYREEENGRGNFPPRFSGLQFPNYSSELNVNALELDDSALYLCASSFKLAIGDEQFFGPGTRLTVL.

This clone was picked up a small number of times. The J gene is TRBJ2-5, the V gene TRBV4-2; 7 bases are a match to TRBD2. The CDR3 is 15 amino acids. Germline CDR1 and CDR2: LGHNA and YNFKEQ. Germline trimming cut 3 bases from V and 1 base from J; bases unmatched to any gene: 5. The CDR3 sequence: CASSHGAGIQETQYF. CDR3 DNA: TGTGCCAGCAGCCACGGAGCGGGAATCCAAGAGACCCAGTACTTC.

The rearrangement uses TRBV5-1 and TRBJ2-3, with D maybe TRBD2 (7 bases). Germline CDR1 reads SGHRS; CDR2 reads YFSETQ. V lost 4 bases and J lost 6, with 21 bases in between. CDR3 length equals 16 residues. CDR3 sequence: CASSLAGAGDRDTQYF. CDR3 nucleotides: TGCGCCAGCAGCCTGGCGGGGGCGGGAGATCGGGATACGCAGTATTTT. Together with reference TRBV5-1 and TRBJ2-3, the CDR3 gives the full variable domain: KAGVTQTPRYLIKTRGQQVTLSCSPISGHRSVSWYQQTPGQGLQFLFEYFSETQRNKGNFPGRFSGRQFSNSRSEMNVSTLELGDSALYLCASSLAGAGDRDTQYFGPGTRLTVL.

The DNA of the CDR3 is TGCAGCGTCCCAGGGGCCCCAGATACGCAGTATTTT. Translating it yields CSVPGAPDTQYF. The chain uses TRBV29-1 and TRBJ2-3; the D gene is possibly TRBD1 (6 bases). V lost 6 bases to trimming and J lost 4 bases, with 11 bases between them. The CDR3 covers 12 residues. The V gene's germline CDR1 is SQVTM and CDR2 ANQGSEA.

The V gene is TRBV6-1, the J gene TRBJ2-7, with 11 bases fitting TRBD1. CDR3 size: 16 residues. Germline-derived CDR1 and CDR2 are MNHNS and SASEGT. V gave up 2 bases and J gave up 4 bases; unmatched junction bases: 7. This CDR3 reads CASSEMKGQGAYEQYF. The CDR3 coding sequence is TGTGCCAGCAGTGAAATGAAAGGACAGGGGGCATACGAGCAGTACTTC.

The rearrangement links TRBV6-5 to TRBJ2-2; TRBD2 agrees at 9 bases. Trimming took 7 bases from V and 0 from J; bases not matched to a gene: 3. Germline CDR1 is MNHEY and CDR2 is SVGAGI. CDR3 length: 15 residues. The chain's CDR3 is CASTSGASNTGELFF. The CDR3 nucleotides read TGTGCCAGCACTAGCGGGGCCTCGAACACCGGGGAGCTGTTTTTT.

The chain recombines TRBV28 with TRBJ2-7; D perhaps matches TRBD2 (5 bases). V lost 5 bases to trimming and J lost 7 bases, with 9 bases between them. The length of the CDR3 is 11 residues. The germline gives CDR1 MDHEN, CDR2 SYDVKM. The chain's CDR3 is CASSLRGEQYF. CDR3 DNA sequence: TGTGCCAGCAGTCTTCGGGGAGAGCAGTACTTC. Full variable domain (outside the CDR3, taken from reference TRBV28 and TRBJ2-7): DVKVTQSSRYLVKRTGEKVFLECVQDMDHENMFWYRQDPGLGLRLIYFSYDVKMKEKGDIPEGYSVSREKKERFSLILESASTNQTSMYLCASSLRGEQYFGPGTRLTVT.

The chain carries TRBV2 and TRBJ1-1; 9 bases line up with TRBD1. CDR3 length: 13 residues. Losses at the gene ends were 6 bases for V and 5 bases for J; bases not matched to a gene: 4. Germline-derived CDR1 and CDR2 are SNHLY and FYNNEI. CDR3 nucleotides: TGTGCCAGCAGACGGACAGGGGAAACTGAAGCTTTCTTT. Residues: CASRRTGETEAFF.

This rearrangement joins TRBV27 to TRBJ1-1; unclear D gene. V lost 6 bases to trimming and J lost 4 bases, with 15 bases between them. The CDR3 runs 14 residues. Germline CDR1 and CDR2: MNHEY and SMNVEV (reference sequence). Here the CDR3 DNA reads TGTGCCAGCAGCCCCGGGCCCCTAGGCACTGAAGCTTTCTTT. Its translation is CASSPGPLGTEAFF.

The chain uses TRBV7-9 and TRBJ2-7; D call uncertain. V was clipped by 6 bases and J by 6 bases, with 12 bases between them. CDR3 size: 12 residues. From germline, CDR1 is SEHNR and CDR2 FQNEAQ (reference sequence). CDR3: CASRSDAGEQYF. The CDR3 nucleotides read TGTGCCAGCAGGTCTGACGCTGGCGAGCAGTACTTC.

The chain carries TRBV6-5 and TRBJ1-1; 7 positions match TRBD1. The CDR3 loop spans 15 amino acids. In germline, CDR1 is MNHEY, CDR2 SVGAGI. Losses at the gene ends were 6 bases for V and 7 bases for J; bases not matched to a gene: 14. CDR3: CASRDPSGGTGEAFF. The CDR3 region has the DNA TGTGCCAGCAGGGACCCCTCAGGGGGGACTGGTGAAGCTTTCTTT.

The rearrangement joins TRBV6-2 or TRBV6-3 to TRBJ2-3, with 10 bases lining up with TRBD1. V shed 2 bases, J shed 1 base, and the junction held 9 bases outside the gene matches. There are 18 residues in the CDR3. CDR1 is MNHEY and CDR2 is SVGEGT in the germline V gene. The CDR3 coding sequence is TGTGCCAGCAGTTACCCGAACCCCGGGACAGGGGGCACAGATACGCAGTATTTT. Translating it yields CASSYPNPGTGGTDTQYF.

The rearrangement links TRBV5-1 to TRBJ2-2; no definite D call. This CDR3 is 14 amino acids long. CDR1 and CDR2 from the germline V gene are SGHRS and YFSETQ. The V gene lost 4 bases and the J gene lost 3 bases, with 10 bases spanning the gap. CDR3: CASSPGYDTGELFF. The CDR3 bases are TGCGCCAGCAGCCCCGGATATGACACCGGGGAGCTGTTTTTT.